A selection of T cell receptor beta chains follows, all from one sample in a study of T cell responses to AZD1222 COVID-19 vaccine. Assay: immunoSEQ multiplex PCR; the TCRdb copy retains only in-frame clones and omits some. This sample has more than 140,000 clones, with under 95% found just once. Sequencing used peripheral blood, obtained on day 0 of AZD1222 vaccination. These receptors were taken from an adult in good health. CDR3s include the opening cysteine and the closing phenylalanine or tryptophan. The order of the fields is CDR3 protein, CDR3 DNA, V gene, J gene, D gene, clone size. D genes are given only for firm matches. Some rows mark clone size as missing; the rest say once, few, many or name a class of expanded clone.

CDR3 protein: CASSQGDRKREAFF
CDR3 DNA: TGCGCCAGCAGCCAGGGGGACAGGAAACGTGAAGCTTTCTTT
V gene: TRBV4-1
J gene: TRBJ1-1
D gene: TRBD1
clone size: once

CDR3 protein: CASASGALREQYF
CDR3 DNA: TGTGCCAGCGCCTCCGGGGCGCTGCGCGAGCAGTACTTC
V gene: TRBV6-5
J gene: TRBJ2-7
D gene: -
clone size: -

CDR3 protein: CASSSDKGADTQYF
CDR3 DNA: TGCGCCAGCAGCAGCGATAAGGGTGCAGATACGCAGTATTTT
V gene: TRBV5-1
J gene: TRBJ2-3
D gene: -
clone size: -

CDR3 protein: CASSLQGARGNTIYF
CDR3 DNA: TGTGCCAGTAGTCTACAGGGGGCGAGAGGAAACACCATATATTTT
V gene: TRBV19
J gene: TRBJ1-3
D gene: TRBD1
clone size: -

CDR3 protein: CASSDFKGSASGSISTGGELFF
CDR3 DNA: TGCGCCAGCAGTGATTTTAAGGGGTCGGCTAGCGGGAGTATTTCGACGGGCGGGGAGCTGTTTTTT
V gene: TRBV10-1
J gene: TRBJ2-2
D gene: TRBD2
clone size: once

CDR3 protein: CASSLRTPRQGGNTEAFF
CDR3 DNA: TGTGCCAGCAGCCTCAGAACACCGAGACAGGGCGGAAACACTGAAGCTTTCTTT
V gene: TRBV7-2
J gene: TRBJ1-1
D gene: TRBD1
clone size: -

CDR3 protein: CAIKRAFLLRTNEKLFF
CDR3 DNA: TGTGCCATTAAGCGGGCCTTTCTCCTTCGAACTAATGAAAAACTGTTTTTT
V gene: TRBV24-1
J gene: TRBJ1-4
D gene: -
clone size: -

CDR3 protein: CASSLYDRGLYGYTF
CDR3 DNA: TGTGCCAGCAGCTTGTATGACCGGGGTCTCTATGGCTACACCTTC
V gene: TRBV5-4
J gene: TRBJ1-2
D gene: -
clone size: -

CDR3 protein: CASSQGNGPDTQYF
CDR3 DNA: TGCGCCAGCAGCCAAGGTAATGGACCGGATACGCAGTATTTT
V gene: TRBV4-3
J gene: TRBJ2-3
D gene: -
clone size: -

CDR3 protein: CASSPGGVAGVEQYF
CDR3 DNA: TGTGCCAGCAGCCCCGGGGGGGTAGCGGGAGTCGAGCAGTACTTC
V gene: TRBV9
J gene: TRBJ2-7
D gene: TRBD2
clone size: -

CDR3 protein: CASSPTSTMNEQFF
CDR3 DNA: TGTGCCAGCTCACCCACTAGTACAATGAATGAGCAGTTCTTC
V gene: TRBV18
J gene: TRBJ2-1
D gene: -
clone size: -

CDR3 protein: CASSQDRGLNYGYTF
CDR3 DNA: TGCGCCAGCAGCCAAGATAGGGGCCTTAACTATGGCTACACCTTC
V gene: TRBV4-3
J gene: TRBJ1-2
D gene: -
clone size: -

CDR3 protein: CASSFWGGGNEKLFF
CDR3 DNA: TGTGCCAGCAGCTTCTGGGGTGGGGGGAACGAAAAACTGTTTTTT
V gene: TRBV7-9
J gene: TRBJ1-4
D gene: -
clone size: -

CDR3 protein: CASSPWGRNTEAFF
CDR3 DNA: TGTGCCAGCTCACCATGGGGGAGGAACACTGAAGCTTTCTTT
V gene: TRBV18
J gene: TRBJ1-1
D gene: -
clone size: -

CDR3 protein: CASQDSGGTYEQYF
CDR3 DNA: TGTGCCAGCCAGGACAGCGGCGGGACCTACGAGCAGTACTTC
V gene: TRBV2
J gene: TRBJ2-7
D gene: -
clone size: -

CDR3 protein: CASRLGTGGYEQYF
CDR3 DNA: TGTGCCAGCAGACTCGGGACAGGGGGCTACGAGCAGTACTTC
V gene: TRBV28
J gene: TRBJ2-7
D gene: TRBD1
clone size: -

CDR3 protein: CASSLDSGYTGELFF
CDR3 DNA: TGTGCCAGCAGCTTGGATAGCGGATACACCGGGGAGCTGTTTTTT
V gene: TRBV5-5
J gene: TRBJ2-2
D gene: -
clone size: -

CDR3 protein: CASSIGLAGGGYEQYF
CDR3 DNA: TGTGCCAGTAGCATAGGACTAGCGGGAGGTGGCTACGAGCAGTACTTC
V gene: TRBV19
J gene: TRBJ2-7
D gene: TRBD2
clone size: -

CDR3 protein: CASSVKAGVVYNEQFF
CDR3 DNA: TGTGCCAGCAGCGTGAAAGCGGGAGTAGTTTACAATGAGCAGTTCTTC
V gene: TRBV9
J gene: TRBJ2-1
D gene: TRBD2
clone size: -

CDR3 protein: CASLSGTGAGELFF
CDR3 DNA: TGCGCCAGCCTTTCCGGGACAGGGGCCGGGGAGCTGTTTTTT
V gene: TRBV5-1
J gene: TRBJ2-2
D gene: TRBD1
clone size: -

CDR3 protein: CASSYSGLKVWLGTEAFF
CDR3 DNA: TGTGCCAGCAGTTACTCGGGACTAAAGGTATGGCTTGGCACTGAAGCTTTCTTT
V gene: TRBV6-2/TRBV6-3
J gene: TRBJ1-1
D gene: -
clone size: -

CDR3 protein: CASSQRTGTEAFF
CDR3 DNA: TGTGCCAGCAGCCAGAGGACAGGGACTGAAGCTTTCTTT
V gene: TRBV3-1/TRBV3-2
J gene: TRBJ1-1
D gene: TRBD1
clone size: -

CDR3 protein: CASSLGTLGTYEQYF
CDR3 DNA: TGTGCCAGCAGTTTGGGGACCCTGGGGACTTACGAGCAGTACTTC
V gene: TRBV28
J gene: TRBJ2-7
D gene: -
clone size: -

CDR3 protein: CASRPQLAGVYEQYF
CDR3 DNA: TGTGCCAGCAGACCACAACTAGCGGGAGTTTACGAGCAGTACTTC
V gene: TRBV28
J gene: TRBJ2-7
D gene: TRBD2
clone size: once

CDR3 protein: CASSLTGFGDAEAFF
CDR3 DNA: TGTGCCAGCAGTTTGACAGGGTTTGGCGACGCTGAAGCTTTCTTT
V gene: TRBV28
J gene: TRBJ1-1
D gene: TRBD1
clone size: -

CDR3 protein: CASSPPRTGAITGELFF
CDR3 DNA: TGTGCCAGCAGCCCCCCGCGGACAGGGGCGATCACCGGGGAGCTGTTTTTT
V gene: TRBV5-8
J gene: TRBJ2-2
D gene: TRBD1
clone size: -

CDR3 protein: CASSPPTGGTYNEQFF
CDR3 DNA: TGTGCCAGCAGCCCCCCGACTGGTGGGACCTACAATGAGCAGTTCTTC
V gene: TRBV11-3
J gene: TRBJ2-1
D gene: -
clone size: -

CDR3 protein: CASTGEDSGNLRSHEQYF
CDR3 DNA: TGTGCCAGCACGGGAGAAGATAGCGGGAATTTAAGATCGCACGAGCAGTACTTC
V gene: TRBV28
J gene: TRBJ2-7
D gene: TRBD2
clone size: -

CDR3 protein: CASSFMGQSKETQYF
CDR3 DNA: TGTGCCAGCAGTTTTATGGGACAGTCAAAAGAGACCCAGTACTTC
V gene: TRBV28
J gene: TRBJ2-5
D gene: TRBD1
clone size: -

CDR3 protein: CASSPLGGSGTGELFF
CDR3 DNA: TGTGCCAGCAGCCCACTTGGCGGGAGTGGCACCGGGGAGCTGTTTTTT
V gene: TRBV7-3
J gene: TRBJ2-2
D gene: TRBD2
clone size: -

CDR3 protein: CASSWDIQETQYF
CDR3 DNA: TGTGCCAGCAGCTGGGACATTCAAGAGACCCAGTACTTC
V gene: TRBV5-5
J gene: TRBJ2-5
D gene: -
clone size: few

CDR3 protein: CASSIDLVANYGYTF
CDR3 DNA: TGTGCCAGTAGTATAGATCTGGTGGCTAACTATGGCTACACCTTC
V gene: TRBV19
J gene: TRBJ1-2
D gene: -
clone size: -